Below are 31 T cell receptor beta chains sequenced from a single sample in a study of monozygotic twins with inflammatory bowel disease. Reanalyzing the 5' RACE reads, TCRdb keeps one entry per CDR3 protein, without DNA. Here the sample table reports about 300,000 distinct CDR3 sequences. Sequencing was done on a sample of blood. All receptors come from a human donor with ulcerative colitis or Crohn's disease, or a healthy co-twin of an affected twin (not recorded which).

The chain combines TRBV7-2 with TRBJ1-2; TCRdb returns TRBD1, unconfirmable since there is no DNA. Germline lookup yields CDR1 SGHTA and CDR2 FQGNSA. This CDR3 comprises 15 residues. The CDR3 protein is CASSLGLGTEKGPTF.

The rearrangement joins TRBV5-4 to TRBJ2-2; TCRdb outputs TRBD1, but without DNA this stays unchecked. This CDR3 region has 16 residues. Per the germline V gene, CDR1 is SGHNT and CDR2 is YYREEE (reference sequence). CDR3 in amino acids: CASSLAGGGESGELFF.

The V call is TRBV9, the J call TRBJ1-3. CDR1 SGDLS and CDR2 YYNGEE come from the germline V gene. The CDR3 spans 14 residues. CDR3 sequence reads: CASSDEASGNTIYF.

The chain's CDR3 is CASIRGLAVNTEAFF. V gene TRBV7-9 combines with J gene TRBJ1-1. Per the germline V gene, CDR1 is SEHNR and CDR2 is FQNEAQ (reference sequence). The CDR3 consists of 15 residues.

The gene calls are TRBV12-3 or TRBV12-4 and TRBJ2-7. This CDR3 has 15 amino acids. The CDR3 reads CASSLGKTGNYEQYF.

V and J are TRBV12-3 or TRBV12-4 and TRBJ1-2; TCRdb lists TRBD1, though no DNA is available to test this call. The CDR3 totals 12 residues. CDR3 sequence reads: CASSNRVFGYTF.

The chain links TRBV7-9 to TRBJ2-7; the TCRdb call, TRBD1, lacks DNA for checking. The CDR3 loop spans 16 amino acids. Germline assignment: CDR1 SEHNR and CDR2 FQNEAQ (reference sequence). Here the CDR3 reads CASSPTETGMAYEQYF.

The chain carries TRBV20-1 and TRBJ1-3; checking the TCRdb D call of TRBD1 is not possible without DNA. CDR1 DFQATT and CDR2 SNEGSKA come from the germline V gene (reference sequence). The CDR3 extends over 15 amino acids. The CDR3 spells CSARQGIDSGNTIYF.

This chain uses TRBV5-1 with TRBJ1-2. The CDR3 extends over 13 amino acids. CDR1 is SGHRS and CDR2 is YFSETQ in the germline V gene. CDR3 protein: CASSLREPYGYTF.

The rearrangement links TRBV7-2 to TRBJ2-5. This CDR3 region has 14 residues. Germline assignment: CDR1 SGHTA and CDR2 FQGNSA. The CDR3 loop is CASSPERLQETQYF.

This chain joins TRBV24-1 and TRBJ1-1; TCRdb selects TRBD1, and the lack of DNA leaves this call unchecked. This CDR3 has 14 amino acids. Germline V CDR1 and CDR2: KGHDR, SFDVKD. The CDR3 region is CATSETRDSRGAFF.

The chain uses TRBV6-2 or TRBV6-3 and TRBJ2-1; checking the TCRdb D call of TRBD2 is not possible without DNA. CDR1 and CDR2 from the germline V gene are MNHEY and SVGEGT. The CDR3 is 16 residues long. CDR3 in amino acids: CASSYLGATIGNEQFF.

This chain joins TRBV19 and TRBJ2-1; TCRdb's D call of TRBD2 is untestable without DNA. The CDR3 runs to 17 residues. Per the germline V gene, CDR1 is LNHDA and CDR2 is SQIVND (reference sequence). The CDR3: CASSLVGSGSASNEQFF.

The gene calls are TRBV4-1 and TRBJ1-4. The germline CDR1 and CDR2 sequences are MGHRA and YSYEKL. The CDR3 contains 14 residues. This CDR3 reads CASSPGFTNEKLFF.

The chain has TRBV7-9 and TRBJ2-7; TCRdb indicates TRBD1, and absent DNA this call remains unverified. The germline V gene encodes CDR1 SEHNR and CDR2 FQNEAQ (reference sequence). The CDR3 totals 15 residues. The CDR3 protein is CASSLVDRGTYEQYF.

V gene TRBV27 combines with J gene TRBJ2-6. Germline V gene data show CDR1 as MNHEY and CDR2 as SMNVEV (reference sequence). This CDR3 has 16 residues. The CDR3 region is CASSFYGLSGANVLTF.

This chain uses TRBV12-3 or TRBV12-4 with TRBJ2-2; as DNA is missing, the TRBD1 call by TCRdb cannot be tested. This CDR3 spans 16 amino acids. The CDR3 reads CASSPTTGWGTGELFF.

V gene TRBV6-2 or TRBV6-3 combines with J gene TRBJ2-5; the TCRdb D gene call, TRBD1, has no DNA to confirm it. Looked up from germline, CDR1 is MNHEY and CDR2 is SVGEGT. This CDR3 comprises 17 residues. The CDR3 reads CASSPHPGREERETQYF.

The chain carries TRBV29-1 and TRBJ1-2; with no DNA, the TCRdb D assignment of TRBD1 cannot be verified. Germline V gene data show CDR1 as SQVTM and CDR2 as ANQGSEA. The CDR3 contains 11 residues. CDR3 in amino acids: CSVPGLYGYTF.

V usage is TRBV12-2 and J usage is TRBJ2-1; the D gene TCRdb calls, TRBD2, cannot be checked with no DNA. TRBV12-2 is a recognized pseudogene. The CDR3 is 16 amino acids. The CDR3 loop reads CASRLAMSGTYNEQFF.

This sequence joins TRBV7-2 and TRBJ1-6; TCRdb lists TRBD1, though no DNA is available to test this call. Germline V lookup: CDR1 SGHTA, CDR2 FQGNSA. There are 15 residues in the CDR3. CDR3: CASSRDILGNSPLHF.

This chain uses TRBV5-6 with TRBJ1-1; with no DNA, the TCRdb D assignment of TRBD1 cannot be verified. CDR1 SGHDT and CDR2 YYEEEE come from the germline V gene. This CDR3 is 14 amino acids long. CDR3: CASSRTGGSTEAFF.

The V gene is TRBV19, the J gene TRBJ1-3; no DNA is available, so the TRBD1 call from TCRdb remains unchecked. Per the germline V gene, CDR1 is LNHDA and CDR2 is SQIVND (reference sequence). The length of the CDR3 is 16 residues. CDR3 sequence: CASNSPLGASGNTIYF.

The V gene is TRBV4-2, the J gene TRBJ2-7; TCRdb's D call, TRBD1, is unchecked because there is no DNA. The CDR3 runs 16 residues. Germline CDR1 reads LGHNA; CDR2 reads YNFKEQ. The chain's CDR3 is CASSQTGTGLSYEQYF.

V gene TRBV6-2 or TRBV6-3 combines with J gene TRBJ2-2; TCRdb outputs TRBD1, but without DNA this stays unchecked. Germline V gene sequence: CDR1 MNHEY, CDR2 SVGEGT. The CDR3 contains 16 residues. CDR3 in amino acids: CASRRPGTGNTGELFF.

Here the CDR3 reads CASSLLPPLAGTYNEQFF. This chain connects TRBV28 to TRBJ2-1; the D call from TCRdb, TRBD2, cannot be confirmed without DNA. The germline V gene encodes CDR1 MDHEN and CDR2 SYDVKM. This CDR3 has 18 amino acids.

V is TRBV30 and J is TRBJ1-5. The CDR3 is made up of 13 amino acids. The V gene's germline CDR1 is GTSNPN and CDR2 SVGIG (reference sequence). The CDR3 reads CAWSVGLGQPQHF.

The rearrangement uses TRBV5-6 and TRBJ2-5; lacking DNA, the TRBD1 call made by TCRdb goes unchecked. This CDR3 region has 15 residues. Per germline, CDR1 SGHDT and CDR2 YYEEEE. Here the CDR3 reads CASSFGQVLQETQYF.

The CDR3 loop is CASSYVSGAGELFF. The J gene is TRBJ2-2, the V gene TRBV6-2 or TRBV6-3. Germline lookup yields CDR1 MNHEY and CDR2 SVGEGT. The CDR3 has 14 residues.

V and J are TRBV6-1 and TRBJ1-1. Looked up from germline, CDR1 is MNHNS and CDR2 is SASEGT. The CDR3 is 13 residues long. This chain's CDR3 is CASGQKKNTEAFF.

The genes are TRBV14 and TRBJ2-1; TCRdb indicates TRBD2, and absent DNA this call remains unverified. CDR3 size: 15 residues. The germline V gene has CDR1 SGHDN and CDR2 FVKESK. The CDR3 here is CASSRGLAGGGEQFF.